Listed below are T cell receptor beta chains from one sample, sequenced in a study of blood T cell repertoires in COVID-19. The table came from immunoSEQ multiplex PCR; TCRdb's copy has only in-frame clones and leaves some out. The sample contains more than 95,000 clones, approximately 72% of which appear only once. Sequencing was carried out using peripheral blood. The source of these receptors is a woman aged 65 to 85 with acute or convalescent COVID-19. Both conserved end residues are part of each CDR3. The D gene is left open where the match is weak. Rows may omit the clone size; those that give it use once, few, many or a size class.

TRBV7-9,TRBJ2-5,.,.,TGTGCCAGCAGCGCTAACAGGGGACTCCAAGAGACCCAGTACTTC,CASSANRGLQETQYF
TRBV9,TRBJ1-4,.,TRBD1,TGTGCCAGCAGCTTAGGGGACAGAGTTGATGAAAAACTGTTTTTT,CASSLGDRVDEKLFF
TRBV23-1,TRBJ1-5,.,TRBD1,TGCGCCAGCAGTCATCGGACAGGGGGCTTTCAGCCCCAGCATTTT,CASSHRTGGFQPQHF
TRBV6-5,TRBJ1-2,.,TRBD1,TGTGCCAGCAGTAACGGACAGGCCGGTGGCTACACCTTC,CASSNGQAGGYTF
TRBV6-2/TRBV6-3,TRBJ1-1,.,.,TGTGCCAGCAGTCCGGGGCGGGGGCGTGAAAACACTGAAGCTTTCTTT,CASSPGRGRENTEAFF
TRBV24-1,TRBJ2-4,.,.,TGTGCCACCAGTGAGGCGGCCCCGGGCATTCAGTACTTC,CATSEAAPGIQYF
TRBV5-1,TRBJ2-2,.,TRBD2,TGCGCCAGCCAACTCAGGACTAGCGGGTACACCGGGGAGCTGTTTTTT,CASQLRTSGYTGELFF
TRBV11-2,TRBJ2-7,.,TRBD1,TGTGCCAGCAGCTTTAACTCAGGGGGAATCGACGAGCAGTACTTC,CASSFNSGGIDEQYF
TRBV11-3,TRBJ2-5,.,TRBD1,TGTGCCAGCAGCCCCGGACAGGGAGGATGGGAGACCCAGTACTTC,CASSPGQGGWETQYF
TRBV15,TRBJ2-1,.,.,TGTGCCACCAGCAGAGATGGGGGCAGCCTCAATGAGCAGTTCTTC,CATSRDGGSLNEQFF
TRBV4-1,TRBJ2-1,once,TRBD2,TGCGCCAGCAGCCAAGAGGGAGGGGAGCGCTACAATGAGCAGTTCTTC,CASSQEGGERYNEQFF
TRBV18,TRBJ2-7,.,.,TGTGCCAGCTCACACCGCGGGACAGATTACGAGCAGTACTTC,CASSHRGTDYEQYF
TRBV7-2,TRBJ2-3,.,.,TGTGCCAGCAGCTTTCGGCGACAGGCTAGCACAGATACGCAGTATTTT,CASSFRRQASTDTQYF
TRBV11-2,TRBJ1-2,.,TRBD1,TGTGCCAGCAGCTCCGGTTGGACAGGCCACTATGGCTACACCTTC,CASSSGWTGHYGYTF
TRBV9,TRBJ1-2,.,TRBD1,TGTGCCAGCAGCGTTAGGGGGGACAGGGGGTCCTATGGCTACACCTTC,CASSVRGDRGSYGYTF